This T cell receptor (beta chain) was captured in a study of CD8 T cells in Susac syndrome. The CDR3 is 18 residues long. J was trimmed by 2 bases and V by 1 base; bases with no gene match: 8. Germline V gene sequence: CDR1 MDHEN, CDR2 SYDVKM. RNA was extracted with the RNeasy kit, and a quantity of roughly 0.5 to 1 ug was reverse transcribed using random hexamers. An immunoSEQ multiplex PCR generated amplified TCR beta CDR3 products spanning 54 Vbeta and 13 Jbeta. TCRdb reprocessed the immunoSEQ multiplex PCR reads via MiXCR and lists one record per CDR3 protein. The table includes about 300,000 distinct CDR3 sequences, roughly 85% detected once.

Sequences were obtained from CD8+ T cells from PBMCs. The clonotype was recovered from a human donor with multiple sclerosis. This chain uses TRBV28 with TRBJ2-3; 11 nucleotides align to TRBD2. The CDR3 DNA sequence: TGTGCCAGCAGTTTATTCAGGACTAGCGGGTCTATCACAGATACGCAGTATTTT. This codes for CASSLFRTSGSITDTQYF.